This record looks at one T cell receptor beta chain sequence and its context. The antigen remains undetermined. The sample comes from a study of vaccination and CD4 T cells after COVID-19. About the research overall: The post-COVID samples were taken a median around 100 days after diagnosis, anywhere from 35 to 161.

Described time point: late sampling 161 to 241 days after vaccination in a few convalescent patients. Indicated treatment: roughly ten-day PBMC culture with coronavirus spike peptide pools or control peptides (ViraFEST assay). Positivity by PCR occurred from March to December 2020, a period that predated US Alpha, Beta and Delta variants. The V gene's germline CDR1 is MNHEY and CDR2 SVGAGI. V shed 4 bases and J 3 bases; nucleotides not matched to a gene: 6. The CDR3 is 14 amino acids. Sequencing of the DNA from cultured CD4+ T cells was carried out with the Oncomine TCR Beta short-read assay. TCRdb reprocessed the PCR reads via MiXCR and lists one record per CDR3 protein. The table records about 24,000 distinct CDR3 sequences, about two fifths of them present only once.

The source was CD4+ T cells from blood, cultured in vitro, collected about 7 months after SARS-CoV-2 vaccination. V usage is TRBV6-5 and J usage is TRBJ2-7; 7 bases map to TRBD1. This receptor was taken from a human donor who had recovered from COVID-19. The CDR3 DNA is TGTGCCAGCAGTTCATCGGACAGGTTCTACGAGCAGTACTTC. This encodes CASSSSDRFYEQYF.